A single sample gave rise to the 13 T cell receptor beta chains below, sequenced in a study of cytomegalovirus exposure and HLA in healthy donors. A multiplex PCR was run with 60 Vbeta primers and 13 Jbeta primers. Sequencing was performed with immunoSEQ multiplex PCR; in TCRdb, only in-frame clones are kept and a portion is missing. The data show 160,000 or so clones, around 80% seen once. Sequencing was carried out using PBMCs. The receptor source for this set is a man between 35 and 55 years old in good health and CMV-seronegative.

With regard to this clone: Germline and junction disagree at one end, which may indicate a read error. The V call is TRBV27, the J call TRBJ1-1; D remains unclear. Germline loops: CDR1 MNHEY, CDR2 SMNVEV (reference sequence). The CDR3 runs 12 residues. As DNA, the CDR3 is TGTGCCAGCAGTTTTTTGAACAGTGAAGCTTTCTTT. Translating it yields CASSFLNSEAFF.

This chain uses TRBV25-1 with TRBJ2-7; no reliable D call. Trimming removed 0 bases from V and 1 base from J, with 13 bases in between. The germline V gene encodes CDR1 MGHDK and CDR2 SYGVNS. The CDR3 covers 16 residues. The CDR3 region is CASSEYKSAVSYEQYF. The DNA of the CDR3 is TGTGCCAGCAGTGAATATAAATCGGCGGTGTCCTACGAGCAGTACTTC.

The CDR3 loop is CASSPLYSNQPQHF. The CDR3 DNA reads as TGTGCCAGCTCACCCTTATATAGCAATCAGCCCCAGCATTTT. The rearrangement uses TRBV18 and TRBJ1-5; D gene unclear. Deletions cut 3 bases from V and 0 bases from J, with 6 bases between. The V gene's germline CDR1 is KGHSH and CDR2 LQKENI. The length of the CDR3 is 14 residues.

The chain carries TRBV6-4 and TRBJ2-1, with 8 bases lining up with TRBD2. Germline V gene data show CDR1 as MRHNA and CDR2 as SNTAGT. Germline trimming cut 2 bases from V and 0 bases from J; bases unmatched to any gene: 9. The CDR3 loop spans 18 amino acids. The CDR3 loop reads CASSDTPSGSTSYNEQFF. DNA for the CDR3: TGTGCCAGCAGTGACACGCCTAGCGGGTCTACCTCCTACAATGAGCAGTTCTTC.

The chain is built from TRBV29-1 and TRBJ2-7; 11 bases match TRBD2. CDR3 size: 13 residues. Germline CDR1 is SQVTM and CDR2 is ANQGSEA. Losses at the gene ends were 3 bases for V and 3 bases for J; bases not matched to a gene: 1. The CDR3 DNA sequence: TGCAGCGTTGACGGGACTAGCGGCTACGAGCAGTACTTC. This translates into CSVDGTSGYEQYF.

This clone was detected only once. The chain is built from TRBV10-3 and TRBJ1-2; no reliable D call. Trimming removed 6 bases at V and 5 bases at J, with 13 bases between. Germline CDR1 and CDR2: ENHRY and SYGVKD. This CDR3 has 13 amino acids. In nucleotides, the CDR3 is TGTGCCATCAGAGGTACTGGGGAGTATGGCTACACCTTC. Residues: CAIRGTGEYGYTF.

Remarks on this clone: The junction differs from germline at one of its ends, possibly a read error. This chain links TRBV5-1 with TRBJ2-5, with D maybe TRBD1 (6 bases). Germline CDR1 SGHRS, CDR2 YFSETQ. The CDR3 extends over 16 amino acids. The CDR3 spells CASSLVDSFYQEAQYF. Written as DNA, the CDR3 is TGCGCCAGCAGCTTGGTGGACAGCTTTTACCAAGAGGCCCAGTACTTC.

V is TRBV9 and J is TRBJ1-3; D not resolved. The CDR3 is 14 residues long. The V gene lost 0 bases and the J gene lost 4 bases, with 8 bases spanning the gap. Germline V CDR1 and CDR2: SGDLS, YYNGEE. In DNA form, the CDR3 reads TGTGCCAGCAGCGTAGGGGCCCCCGGAAACACCATATATTTT. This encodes CASSVGAPGNTIYF. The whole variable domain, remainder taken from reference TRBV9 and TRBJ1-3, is DSGVTQTPKHLITATGQRVTLRCSPRSGDLSVYWYQQSLDQGLQFLIQYYNGEERAKGNILERFSAQQFPDLHSELNLSSLELGDSALYFCASSVGAPGNTIYFGEGSWLTVV.

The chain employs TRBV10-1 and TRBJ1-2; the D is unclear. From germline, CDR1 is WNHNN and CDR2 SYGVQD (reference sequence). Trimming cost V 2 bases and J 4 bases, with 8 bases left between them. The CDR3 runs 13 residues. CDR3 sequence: CASSEDKTYGYTF. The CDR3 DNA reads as TGCGCCAGCAGTGAGGACAAAACCTATGGCTACACCTTC.

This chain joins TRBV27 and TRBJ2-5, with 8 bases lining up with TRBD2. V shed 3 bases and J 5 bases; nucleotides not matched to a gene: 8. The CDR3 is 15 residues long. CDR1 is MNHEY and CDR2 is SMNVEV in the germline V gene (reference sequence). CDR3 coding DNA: TGTGCCAGCAGTTTTGGCGGGAGGAAGGGCGAGACCCAGTACTTC. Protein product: CASSFGGRKGETQYF.

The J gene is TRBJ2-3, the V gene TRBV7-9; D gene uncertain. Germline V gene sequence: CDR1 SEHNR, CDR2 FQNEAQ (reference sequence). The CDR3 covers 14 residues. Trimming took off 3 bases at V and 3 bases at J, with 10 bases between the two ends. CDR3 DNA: TGTGCCAGCAGCTTGGGCAGAAAGACAGATACGCAGTATTTT. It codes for CASSLGRKTDTQYF.

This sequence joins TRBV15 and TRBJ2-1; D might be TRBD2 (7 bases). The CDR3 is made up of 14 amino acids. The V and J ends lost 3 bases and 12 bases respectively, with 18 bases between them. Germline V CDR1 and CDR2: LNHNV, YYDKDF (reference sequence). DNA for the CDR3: TGTGCCACCAGCAGGGAGCGGGATAAGGGGGGGCAGTTCTTC. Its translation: CATSRERDKGGQFF. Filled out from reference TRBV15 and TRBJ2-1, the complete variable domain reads DAMVIQNPRYQVTQFGKPVTLSCSQTLNHNVMYWYQQKSSQAPKLLFHYYDKDFNNEADTPDNFQSRRPNTSFCFLDIRSPGLGDTAMYLCATSRERDKGGQFFGPGTRLTVL.

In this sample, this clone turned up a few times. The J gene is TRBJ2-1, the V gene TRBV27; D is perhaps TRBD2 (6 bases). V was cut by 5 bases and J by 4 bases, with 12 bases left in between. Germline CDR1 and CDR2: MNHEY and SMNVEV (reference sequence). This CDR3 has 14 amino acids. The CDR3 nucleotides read TGTGCCAGCAGTCCGGGACTGCCATACAATGAGCAGTTCTTC. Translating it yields CASSPGLPYNEQFF.